This T cell receptor (beta chain) was identified in a study of blood T cell repertoires in COVID-19. Study details: Collection of acute and convalescent COVID-19 samples took place in the United States, Italy and Spain. T cells, B-cell-depleted T cells, or PBMCs supplied cDNA or gDNA.

Germline V gene data show CDR1 as MNHEY and CDR2 as SVGAGI. The V end was cut by 7 bases, the J end by 2 bases, with 15 bases between. The CDR3 length is 15 residues. Original data processing: Counts of nucleated cells, estimated from reference gene primer amplification, were obtained. Libraries were prepared by immunoSEQ multiplex PCR; TCRdb keeps only in-frame clonotypes and omits some of them. V and J calls and clone size are as listed in that table; D and trimming were resolved from the DNA. Of about 130,000 clones listed, over 70% are singletons. Specimen: peripheral blood. V and J are TRBV6-5 and TRBJ1-5; D call uncertain. This sequence was found in a man in his fifties with active COVID-19. CDR3: CASKEILLGNQPQHF. For the CDR3, the DNA is TGTGCCAGCAAAGAGATTCTTCTGGGCAATCAGCCCCAGCATTTT.